This passage covers 18 T cell receptor beta chains from one sample sequenced in a study of cytomegalovirus exposure and HLA in healthy donors. PCR used 60 Vbeta primers and 13 Jbeta primers. Assay used: immunoSEQ multiplex PCR; TCRdb lists only in-frame clones, some missing. The data show some 140,000 clones, 74% seen once. The sample taken for sequencing was PBMCs. The receptors derive from a man younger than 30 in good health and CMV-seropositive.

The chain employs TRBV28 and TRBJ1-5; 8 bases agree with TRBD1. CDR1 MDHEN and CDR2 SYDVKM come from the germline V gene. The CDR3 extends over 13 amino acids. V was pared by 6 bases and J by 7 bases, with 5 bases of the junction left unmatched. The CDR3 region has the DNA TGTGCCAGCAGGCAGGGGGCTGGGCAGCCCCAGCATTTT. As protein: CASRQGAGQPQHF.

The chain uses TRBV6-5 and TRBJ2-3; TRBD2 is a possible D gene (5 bases). V lost 7 bases and J lost 2, with 10 bases in between. The CDR3 length is 13 residues. From germline, CDR1 is MNHEY and CDR2 SVGAGI. The CDR3 coding sequence is TGTGCCAGCAAGCGGAGCATCACAGATACGCAGTATTTT. This codes for CASKRSITDTQYF.

The chain recombines TRBV28 with TRBJ1-2, with D perhaps matching TRBD1 (6 bases). V lost 5 bases to trimming and J lost 2 bases, with 21 bases between them. CDR1 is MDHEN, CDR2 SYDVKM, per germline. CDR3 size: 17 residues. CDR3 residues: CASSPTKKTDRNYGYTF. CDR3 nucleotides: TGTGCCAGCAGTCCAACAAAAAAAACGGACAGAAACTATGGCTACACCTTC.

The chain links TRBV28 to TRBJ1-5, with 7 bases that match TRBD1. CDR1 MDHEN and CDR2 SYDVKM come from the germline V gene. The CDR3 totals 15 residues. The J segment lost 6 bases and the V segment lost 2 bases, leaving 7 bases of the junction unmatched. The CDR3 here is CASSLPWTGFQPQHF. The CDR3 DNA reads as TGTGCCAGCAGTTTACCCTGGACAGGTTTTCAGCCCCAGCATTTT.

The chain has TRBV21-1 and TRBJ1-4; TRBD1 is the table's D call, not checked against the DNA. TRBV21-1 is a recognized pseudogene. This CDR3 has 16 amino acids. This CDR3 is CASSKRRAGPNEKLFF. CDR3 nucleotides: TGTGCCAGCAGCAAAAGGCGCGCAGGGCCAAATGAAAAACTGTTTTTT.

J is TRBJ2-2 and V is TRBV28; TRBD1 might be the D (6 bases). Trimming removed 6 bases at V and 4 bases at J, with 15 bases between. CDR1 is MDHEN, CDR2 SYDVKM, per germline. The CDR3 consists of 15 residues. CDR3 in amino acids: CASRPGAVGTGELFF. The CDR3 DNA reads TGTGCCAGCAGGCCAGGGGCGGTGGGCACCGGGGAGCTGTTTTTT.

The V call is TRBV7-2, the J call TRBJ2-7, with D tentatively TRBD2 (6 bases). The CDR3 runs 14 residues. The germline gives CDR1 SGHTA, CDR2 FQGNSA. V lost 3 bases and J lost 6, with 15 bases in between. As DNA, the CDR3 is TGTGCCAGCAGCTTCGAGGGATTGGGGGGCGAGCAGTACTTC. This translates into CASSFEGLGGEQYF.

The V gene is TRBV4-1, the J gene TRBJ1-4; 11 positions match TRBD1. The CDR3 is made up of 16 amino acids. The germline gives CDR1 MGHRA, CDR2 YSYEKL. Unmatched junction bases numbered 6, after V lost 2 bases and J lost 7 bases. The CDR3 nucleotides are TGCGCCAGCAGCCAACCTCCAGGGACAGGGGGTGAAAAACTGTTTTTT. This encodes CASSQPPGTGGEKLFF.

V usage is TRBV4-1 and J usage is TRBJ1-5; a weak D match, TRBD1 (6 bases). The germline V and J ends were trimmed by 3 bases and 3 bases, with 12 bases remaining between them. Germline values: CDR1 MGHRA, CDR2 YSYEKL. This CDR3 spans 15 amino acids. CDR3 nucleotide sequence: TGCGCCAGCAGCCACAATAGGGGGATCAATCAGCCCCAGCATTTT. It encodes CASSHNRGINQPQHF.

This clone appeared a single time. The chain has TRBV7-8 and TRBJ2-1; TRBD2 matches 9 bases. CDR1 and CDR2 from the germline V gene are SGHVS and FQNEAQ. The V gene end was trimmed by 5 bases and the J gene end by 4 bases; junction bases not matched to a gene: 6. CDR3 length: 15 amino acids. The CDR3 here is CASSQAGGGYNEQFF. The CDR3 region has the DNA TGTGCCAGCAGCCAAGCGGGAGGAGGGTACAATGAGCAGTTCTTC.

The chain links TRBV14 to TRBJ1-1; weak D call: TRBD1 (6 bases). V gave up 0 bases and J gave up 5 bases, with 19 bases separating them. Germline CDR1 is SGHDN and CDR2 is FVKESK. This CDR3 has 17 residues. The CDR3 spells CASSQEGQGGRGTEAFF. CDR3 DNA sequence: TGTGCCAGCAGCCAAGAAGGGCAGGGTGGGAGGGGGACTGAAGCTTTCTTT.

The V gene is TRBV6-5, the J gene TRBJ1-2, with TRBD1 as a possible D gene (5 bases). CDR1 and CDR2 from the germline V gene are MNHEY and SVGAGI. The CDR3 loop spans 15 amino acids. Trimming removed 6 bases from V and 4 bases from J, with 18 bases in between. The CDR3 nucleotides read TGTGCCAGCAGCCCTGCCCGCCAGGGAGGCTATGGCTACACCTTC. Translation: CASSPARQGGYGYTF.

The chain recombines TRBV28 with TRBJ2-7; D is ambiguous. The CDR3 covers 16 residues. Germline V gives CDR1 MDHEN, CDR2 SYDVKM. Deletions cut 3 bases from V and 3 bases from J, with 18 bases between. CDR3 sequence reads: CASSFTPLSLNYEQYF. Written as DNA, the CDR3 is TGTGCCAGCAGTTTTACTCCGTTGAGTTTGAACTACGAGCAGTACTTC.

The gene calls are TRBV15 and TRBJ2-3; possible D gene TRBD1, 6 bases. The CDR3 length is 15 residues. CDR1 and CDR2 (germline): LNHNV, YYDKDF (reference sequence). V shed 3 bases and J shed 2 bases, with 12 bases lying between them. In nucleotides, the CDR3 is TGTGCCACCAGCAGTTCAAGGACAGTCACAGATACGCAGTATTTT. Encoded protein: CATSSSRTVTDTQYF.

The chain links TRBV7-9 to TRBJ1-1; 7 nucleotides align to TRBD1. The V gene's germline CDR1 is SEHNR and CDR2 FQNEAQ (reference sequence). The trim removed 4 bases at V and 5 bases at J, leaving 7 bases unmatched. The CDR3 consists of 14 residues. This chain's CDR3 is CASSSQGVETEAFF. The CDR3 DNA follows: TGTGCCAGCAGCTCTCAGGGGGTTGAAACTGAAGCTTTCTTT.

This clone was observed a handful of times. The V call is TRBV18, the J call TRBJ1-4; D gene ambiguous. CDR3 length equals 13 residues. Germline CDR1 is KGHSH and CDR2 is LQKENI. Trimming took off 0 bases at V and 8 bases at J, with 7 bases between the two ends. The CDR3 reads CASSPPGREKLFF. The CDR3 region has the DNA TGTGCCAGCTCACCACCGGGGAGGGAAAAACTGTTTTTT.

The V gene is TRBV2, the J gene TRBJ1-2; 8 bases agree with TRBD1. Germline CDR1 SNHLY, CDR2 FYNNEI. CDR3 length: 14 amino acids. The junction had 7 bases not matched to a gene; V was cut back by 3 bases and J by 7 bases. The CDR3 protein is CASSDRRGQGGYTF. In DNA, the CDR3 is TGTGCCAGCAGTGATCGCAGGGGGCAGGGTGGCTACACCTTC.

The genes are TRBV12-2 and TRBJ1-2; TRBD1 is taken as the D call from the table, unchecked against the DNA. TRBV12-2 is listed as a pseudogene. The CDR3 length is 24 residues. The CDR3 region has the DNA TGTGCAAGTCGCTTAGCGCAGGGACAGGGTATAACGTGGATCCAAACACCCGGGACCTATGGCTACACCTTC. It codes for CASRLAQGQGITWIQTPGTYGYTF.